Shown below are 15 T cell receptor beta chains from a single sample sequenced in a study of shared clonotypes between healthy human individuals. TCRdb keeps only in-frame clones here, not all; method: immunoSEQ multiplex PCR. This table holds over 850,000 clones, 75% to 80% found once. Sequencing was performed on memory CD4+ T cells from PBMCs. The subset denotes: CD45RA-negative fraction. The receptor source for this set is a man aged 18 to 29 in good health. Some clones in this sample may be carry-over from other donors' samples.

This clone was detected ten times or more. The J gene is TRBJ2-5, the V gene TRBV7-3; D ambiguous. V lost 5 bases, J lost 5 bases, and 12 bases lay in between. The CDR3 length is 13 residues. CDR1 SGHTA and CDR2 FQGTGA come from the germline V gene. The CDR3 DNA reads as TGTGCCAGCAGCAAAGGGAATTCGGAGACCCAGTACTTC. This translates into CASSKGNSETQYF.

This clone has ten or more counts. The V call is TRBV6-1, the J call TRBJ2-1; tentative D call: TRBD2 (5 bases). Looked up from germline, CDR1 is MNHNS and CDR2 is SASEGT. The V end lost 3 bases, the J end lost 3 bases, and 21 bases lay between the germline ends. CDR3 length: 18 residues. CDR3 amino acids: CASSERAASRRLYNEQFF. In DNA, the CDR3 is TGTGCCAGCAGTGAGAGGGCGGCTAGCCGACGCCTCTACAATGAGCAGTTCTTC.

The chain recombines TRBV6-1 with TRBJ2-7; 7 bases align to TRBD2. Unmatched junction bases numbered 10, after V lost 6 bases and J lost 5 bases. This CDR3 contains 14 residues. Germline assignment: CDR1 MNHNS and CDR2 SASEGT. CDR3 DNA: TGTGCCAGCAGAGGACTAGTCCCTCCTAACGAGCAGTACTTC. It specifies CASRGLVPPNEQYF.

The rearrangement links TRBV30 to TRBJ2-5; 7 nucleotides line up with TRBD1. This CDR3 comprises 12 residues. V trimming: 4 bases; J trimming: 1 base; junction bases outside the gene matches: 0. The germline gives CDR1 GTSNPN, CDR2 SVGIG (reference sequence). CDR3 sequence reads: CAWKGAQETQYF. DNA of the CDR3: TGTGCCTGGAAGGGGGCCCAAGAGACCCAGTACTTC.

The chain couples TRBV28 to TRBJ2-7; D is possibly TRBD1 (6 bases). V lost 7 bases and J 0 bases, leaving 13 bases between the germline ends. CDR3 length equals 14 residues. Germline loops: CDR1 MDHEN, CDR2 SYDVKM. The CDR3 nucleotides are TGTGCCAGCAAGGGGGAGCAGAGCTCCTACGAGCAGTACTTC. It specifies CASKGEQSSYEQYF.

This clone occurred a few times. The chain links TRBV20-1 to TRBJ1-4, with 7 bases lining up with TRBD1. CDR3 length equals 11 residues. Germline V gives CDR1 DFQATT, CDR2 SNEGSKA (reference sequence). Germline trimming cut 3 bases from V and 14 bases from J; bases unmatched to any gene: 6. The CDR3 here is CSASSGQRLFF. DNA of the CDR3: TGCAGTGCTAGTTCGGGACAGCGGCTGTTTTTT.

The gene calls are TRBV5-1 and TRBJ1-1; a weak D match, TRBD1 (5 bases). Trimming stripped 0 bases from V and 9 bases from J, with 21 bases between. There are 16 residues in the CDR3. CDR1 is SGHRS, CDR2 YFSETQ, per germline. The CDR3 reads CASSLVSGAGSWQAFF. The CDR3 coding sequence is TGCGCCAGCAGCTTGGTTTCCGGGGCCGGCTCGTGGCAAGCTTTCTTT.

The rearrangement joins TRBV5-1 to TRBJ2-5; D gene ambiguous. V dropped 1 base and J dropped 1 base, with 8 bases sitting between them. The germline gives CDR1 SGHRS, CDR2 YFSETQ. This CDR3 region has 14 residues. The CDR3 loop reads CASSLIAVQETQYF. The CDR3 DNA reads TGCGCCAGCAGCTTGATCGCAGTCCAAGAGACCCAGTACTTC.

A note on this clone: This is likely an artifact of a read error, given a far larger clone one base away. The chain links TRBV5-4 to TRBJ1-3; D uncertain. The germline CDR1 and CDR2 sequences are SGHNT and YYREEE (reference sequence). This CDR3 is built from 17 residues. Trimming took 0 bases from V and 6 from J, leaving 19 bases between them. In DNA, the CDR3 is TGTGCCAGCAGCTTGGTCCCCGGGAGGGAGACCGAAAACACCATATATTTT. Its translation: CASSLVPGRETENTIYF. Full variable domain (remainder filled in from reference TRBV5-4 and TRBJ1-3): ETGVTQSPTHLIKTRGQQVTLRCSSQSGHNTVSWYQQALGQGPQFIFQYYREEENGRGNFPPRFSGLQFPNYSSELNVNALELDDSALYLCASSLVPGRETENTIYFGEGSWLTVV.

V gene TRBV7-7 combines with J gene TRBJ2-3; D is perhaps TRBD1 (7 bases). The CDR3 extends over 19 amino acids. Trimming stripped 4 bases from V and 4 bases from J, with 27 bases between. The germline CDR1 and CDR2 sequences are SSHAT and FNYEAQ (reference sequence). CDR3 amino acids: CASSSRPPAGGGESDTQYF. The CDR3 bases are TGTGCCAGCAGCTCGCGGCCGCCAGCAGGGGGAGGTGAATCAGATACGCAGTATTTT.

CDR3 in amino acids: CAISAGTAEKLFF. The CDR3 bases are TGTGCCATCAGTGCGGGGACGGCAGAAAAACTGTTTTTT. J is TRBJ1-4 and V is TRBV10-3, with D maybe TRBD1 (5 bases). This CDR3 is 13 amino acids long. Between the trimmed V and J ends, which lost 4 bases and 8 bases, there was a span of 11 bases. The germline V gene encodes CDR1 ENHRY and CDR2 SYGVKD.

CDR3 DNA: TGCAGCGTCGTTCTGGAGGGGGCCGAAGCTTTCTTT. It encodes CSVVLEGAEAFF. This chain joins TRBV29-1 and TRBJ1-1, with 7 bases fitting TRBD1. Germline trimming cut 6 bases from V and 8 bases from J; bases unmatched to any gene: 9. The CDR3 consists of 12 residues. Germline loops: CDR1 SQVTM, CDR2 ANQGSEA.

The genes are TRBV9 and TRBJ2-2; 11 positions agree with TRBD2. With 2 bases clipped from V and 6 bases from J, the junction kept 15 bases outside the gene matches. CDR1 is SGDLS and CDR2 is YYNGEE in the germline V gene. This CDR3 is built from 19 residues. The CDR3 spells CASSVPGLAEGPFAGELFF. The CDR3 DNA follows: TGTGCCAGCAGCGTTCCGGGACTAGCGGAAGGGCCCTTTGCCGGGGAGCTGTTTTTT. Drawing the rest from reference TRBV9 and TRBJ2-2, the complete variable domain is DSGVTQTPKHLITATGQRVTLRCSPRSGDLSVYWYQQSLDQGLQFLIQYYNGEERAKGNILERFSAQQFPDLHSELNLSSLELGDSALYFCASSVPGLAEGPFAGELFFGEGSRLTVL.

V gene TRBV10-3 combines with J gene TRBJ2-1; maybe TRBD1 (5 bases). CDR1 and CDR2 from the germline V gene are ENHRY and SYGVKD. The ends were cut back, 5 bases at V and 3 bases at J, with 8 bases in the middle. The CDR3 consists of 13 residues. The CDR3 region is CAISKTVYNEQFF. In DNA form, the CDR3 reads TGTGCCATCAGTAAGACAGTCTACAATGAGCAGTTCTTC.

For the CDR3, the DNA is TGCGCCAGCAGCGCCGGGAGCAGGGGGAACTATGGCTACACCTTC. Its translation is CASSAGSRGNYGYTF. The rearrangement joins TRBV4-1 to TRBJ1-2; 7 nucleotides match TRBD1. This CDR3 has 15 residues. Germline V gene lookup returns CDR1 MGHRA and CDR2 YSYEKL. With 5 bases clipped from V and 2 bases from J, the junction kept 8 bases outside the gene matches.